The sequence of this TCR beta chain was determined in a study of blood T cell repertoires in COVID-19. Study details: Specimens from acute and convalescent COVID-19 originated in the United States, Italy and Spain.

Original handling: Counts of nucleated cells, estimated from reference gene primer amplification, were obtained. The protocol was immunoSEQ multiplex PCR, while the TCRdb copy is restricted to in-frame clones and leaves out a portion. D and trimming come from the DNA, and the V and J calls and clone size come from that table. This table holds about 210,000 clones, about four fifths found once. Germline assignment: CDR1 GTSNPN and CDR2 SVGIG (reference sequence). V lost 0 bases and J lost 0, with 9 bases in between. The CDR3 is 14 amino acids. The rearrangement uses TRBV30 and TRBJ2-7, with D perhaps TRBD1 (5 bases). The sequenced sample consisted of peripheral blood. The receptor was derived from a man between 50 and 59 years old with active or convalescent COVID-19. The CDR3: CAWSVYRSSYEQYF. The DNA for the CDR3 is TGTGCCTGGAGTGTATACAGGAGCTCCTACGAGCAGTACTTC.